The clone carrying this TCR beta chain was seen only a few times. The CDR3 is 16 residues long. The germline gives CDR1 LGHDT, CDR2 YNNKEL (reference sequence). Between the trimmed V and J ends, which lost 2 bases and 4 bases, there was a span of 17 bases. Here immunoSEQ multiplex PCR was the method, and the copy in TCRdb shows in-frame clones only, minus some. The repertoire holds fewer than 300,000 clones, approximately 85% seen once, with approximately 4% in the top ten. Participant reports of clinical history set cohort assignment. Either two negative PCRs, clearance, or symptom resolution qualified Cohort 3 donors as recovered. The data originate from a study of blood T cell repertoires in COVID-19. Turning to the study itself: The United States, Italy and Spain supplied acute and convalescent COVID-19 samples. From T cells, B-cell-depleted T cells, or PBMCs came the material, which was cDNA or gDNA.

The source material was PBMCs or T cells enriched from blood (not recorded which). The TCR sequence derives from a woman aged 25 to 39 who had recovered from COVID-19. V and J are TRBV3-1 (or the pseudogene TRBV3-2) and TRBJ1-2; TRBD1 is a possible D gene (5 bases). This CDR3 is CASSQQRTEGRYGYTF. The CDR3 DNA follows: TGTGCCAGCAGCCAACAACGAACGGAGGGACGCTATGGCTACACCTTC.